Following are 10 T cell receptor beta chains from one sample sequenced in a study of T cell clones after liver transplantation. Profiled with immunoSEQ multiplex PCR; TCRdb holds only in-frame clones, not every one. Of approximately 70,000 clones listed, 80% to 90% were seen once; the top ten hold less than 2.5%. Material: CD4+ T cells from blood, obtained 48 months after liver transplant. Source of these receptors: a human patient who received a liver transplant. Some of the T cells may derive from the graft donor.

This clone has a single count. This chain connects TRBV7-2 to TRBJ2-5; TRBD2 might be the D (5 bases). V was shortened by 5 bases and J by 5 bases, with 18 bases between the two germline ends. The germline V gene has CDR1 SGHTA and CDR2 FQGNSA. The CDR3 contains 15 residues. The CDR3 reads CASSQPGSRWETQYF. CDR3 DNA sequence: TGTGCCAGCAGCCAACCGGGATCACGGTGGGAGACCCAGTACTTC.

The chain recombines TRBV16 with TRBJ1-4; D not certain. Per the germline V gene, CDR1 is KGHSY and CDR2 is FQNENV. CDR3 length equals 15 residues. Trimming pared 2 bases from V and 0 bases from J, leaving 7 bases between. CDR3 DNA: TGTGCCAGCAGCCAACTACGAGCAACTAATGAAAAACTGTTTTTT. It is translated as CASSQLRATNEKLFF.

This chain links TRBV9 with TRBJ1-2; 7 nucleotides line up with TRBD1. The ends lost 4 bases at V and 4 bases at J; junction bases unmatched: 13. The CDR3 totals 16 residues. Germline V lookup: CDR1 SGDLS, CDR2 YYNGEE. In DNA form, the CDR3 reads TGTGCCAGCAGCCCCTACCCGACAGGGAAAGGCTATGGCTACACCTTC. This gives the protein CASSPYPTGKGYGYTF.

The rearrangement uses TRBV13 and TRBJ1-1; the match to TRBD1 covers 10 bases. This CDR3 spans 15 amino acids. The V and J ends lost 5 bases and 5 bases, in that order; junction bases with no gene match: 8. CDR1 and CDR2 (germline): PRHDT, FYEKMQ (reference sequence). In nucleotides, the CDR3 is TGTGCCAGCAGCGCTCCGGGACAGGGGCCAACTGAAGCTTTCTTT. Translated: CASSAPGQGPTEAFF.

The DNA for the CDR3 is TGTGCCAGCAGCCCCCTCGGACCGGGAGGCCGTAGCTCCTACAATGAGCAGTTCTTC. It is translated as CASSPLGPGGRSSYNEQFF. The chain joins TRBV4-2 to TRBJ2-1; 7 positions match TRBD2. J was trimmed by 0 bases and V by 4 bases; bases with no gene match: 15. The germline CDR1 and CDR2 sequences are LGHNA and YNFKEQ. The CDR3 is 19 residues long.

The chain joins TRBV5-4 to TRBJ2-1, with 7 bases that match TRBD1. Germline loops: CDR1 SGHNT, CDR2 YYREEE (reference sequence). V was clipped by 4 bases and J by 2 bases; unmatched bases: 9. The CDR3 totals 16 residues. CDR3 bases: TGTGCCAGCAGCCGTGGACAGGACTCTACCTACAATGAGCAGTTCTTC. This gives the protein CASSRGQDSTYNEQFF.

The chain recombines TRBV7-3 with TRBJ1-2; unclear D gene. CDR1 and CDR2 (germline): SGHTA, FQGTGA. V was cut by 2 bases and J by 6 bases, with 13 bases left in between. This CDR3 is built from 14 residues. The CDR3 here is CASSLDFGVDGYTF. In DNA form, the CDR3 reads TGTGCCAGCAGCTTAGACTTTGGGGTTGATGGCTACACCTTC.

The chain links TRBV6-5 to TRBJ2-2, with D possibly TRBD1 on 5 matching bases. The ends were cut back, 7 bases at V and 2 bases at J, with 11 bases in the middle. CDR1 is MNHEY and CDR2 is SVGAGI in the germline V gene. The CDR3 totals 14 residues. Here the CDR3 DNA reads TGTGCCAGCACTCGACAGAGAAACACCGGGGAGCTGTTTTTT. Encoded protein: CASTRQRNTGELFF.

The sample holds a few counts of this clone. The chain is built from TRBV7-2 and TRBJ1-3, with 8 bases that match TRBD1. CDR1 is SGHTA, CDR2 FQGNSA, per germline. The CDR3 has 16 residues. The J segment lost 1 base and the V segment lost 2 bases, leaving 4 bases of the junction unmatched. The CDR3 DNA reads TGTGCCAGCAGCTTACTGGACAGGGTATCTGGAAACACCATATATTTT. Translating it yields CASSLLDRVSGNTIYF.

The genes are TRBV10-1 and TRBJ1-1, with 7 bases aligning to TRBD1. The germline gives CDR1 WNHNN, CDR2 SYGVQD (reference sequence). With 0 bases clipped from V and 5 bases from J, the junction kept 12 bases outside the gene matches. The length of the CDR3 is 17 residues. The CDR3 region is CASSESSTGRRGTEAFF. The CDR3 DNA reads as TGCGCCAGCAGTGAGTCCTCGACAGGGCGGAGAGGGACTGAAGCTTTCTTT.